This T cell receptor beta chain was documented in a study of blood T cell repertoires in COVID-19. Background on the study: Some COVID-19 samples were acute and others convalescent; all came from the United States, Italy and Spain. Sources were T cells, B-cell-depleted T cells, or PBMCs; the material itself was cDNA or gDNA.

How the authors handled the data: Reference gene primer amplification in the assay estimated nucleated cell counts. Some clones are missing from TCRdb's copy, which holds only in-frame ones; the method was immunoSEQ multiplex PCR. V, J and clone size are taken as reported in that table, and D and trimming were inferred from the DNA itself. The data contain 350,000 to 400,000 clones, 90% of them singletons. Trimming stripped 5 bases from V and 0 bases from J, with 13 bases between. Germline V gene data show CDR1 as MNHNY and CDR2 as SVGAGI (reference sequence). There are 15 residues in the CDR3. Sequencing input: peripheral blood. This clonotype originated in a man between 18 and 35 years old with active or convalescent COVID-19. The chain employs TRBV6-6 and TRBJ1-2, with D possibly matching TRBD1 (5 bases). Written as DNA, the CDR3 is TGTGCCAGCAGTCCCCAGGGCCTGACTAACTATGGCTACACCTTC. Amino acids: CASSPQGLTNYGYTF.